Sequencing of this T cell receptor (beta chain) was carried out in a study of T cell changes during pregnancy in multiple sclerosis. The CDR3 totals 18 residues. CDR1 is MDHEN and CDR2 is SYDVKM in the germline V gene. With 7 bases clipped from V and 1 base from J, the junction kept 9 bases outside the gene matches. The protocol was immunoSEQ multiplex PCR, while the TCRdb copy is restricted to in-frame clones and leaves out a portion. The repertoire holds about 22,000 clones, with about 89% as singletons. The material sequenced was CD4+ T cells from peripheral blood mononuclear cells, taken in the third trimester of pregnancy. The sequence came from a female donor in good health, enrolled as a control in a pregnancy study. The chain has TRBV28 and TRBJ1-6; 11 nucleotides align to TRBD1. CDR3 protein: CASTELRDRGSYNSPLHF. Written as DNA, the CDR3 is TGTGCCAGCACTGAACTCCGGGACAGGGGGTCCTATAATTCACCCCTCCACTTT.